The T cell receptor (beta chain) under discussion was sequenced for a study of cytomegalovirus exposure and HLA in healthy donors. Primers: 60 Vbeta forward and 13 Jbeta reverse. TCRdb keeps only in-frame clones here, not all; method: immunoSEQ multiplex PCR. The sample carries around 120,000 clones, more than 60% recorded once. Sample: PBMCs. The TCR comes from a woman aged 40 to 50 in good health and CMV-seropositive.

The CDR3 protein is CASSIGGTGGYEQYF. The CDR3 DNA reads TGTGCCAGTAGTATAGGAGGTACAGGAGGGTACGAGCAGTACTTC. The chain couples TRBV19 to TRBJ2-7; TRBD2 is a possible D gene (6 bases). In germline, CDR1 is LNHDA, CDR2 SQIVND (reference sequence). V lost 1 base and J 4 bases, leaving 14 bases between the germline ends. The CDR3 spans 15 residues.